Listed below are T cell receptor beta chains from one sample, sequenced in a study of a mutant IDH1 vaccine in newly diagnosed glioma. TCRdb's table, derived via immunoSEQ multiplex PCR, lists solely in-frame clones and lacks some. The sample contains about 60,000 clones, around four fifths of which appear only once. Antigen specificity for these receptors is unknown. This sample comprised PBMCs, obtained from a glioma patient whose treatment included an IDH1 peptide vaccine. The receptors originated from a man aged 25 to 40 with glioma. The CDR3 runs from the conserved cysteine through the conserved F or W.

j_gene,v_gene,CDR3aa
TRBJ1-5,TRBV6-5,CASRPDRGGNQPQHF
TRBJ1-6,TRBV5-5,CASSQGQGVESYNSPLHF
TRBJ2-3,TRBV25-1,CASSSGGGTDTQYF
TRBJ1-4,TRBV5-5,CASSLAPGRTNEKLFF
TRBJ2-1,TRBV6-4,CASSATTTGGNEQFF
.,TRBV15,CATSIGTSPYEQYF
TRBJ2-5,TRBV19,CASSIGQGRETQYF
TRBJ2-5,TRBV19,CASSISHSQETQYF
TRBJ1-2,TRBV27,CASSLSPGQGTGYTF
TRBJ1-5,TRBV11-2,CASSVQGNSNQPQHF
TRBJ2-1,TRBV4-2,CASSPLTGGWGNEQFF
TRBJ1-4,TRBV6-5,CASSPQGKNEKLFF
TRBJ1-2,TRBV4-1,CASSQPRDSLNYGYTF
TRBJ2-1,TRBV5-4,CASSLVRGAYNEQFF
TRBJ1-2,TRBV10-3,CAISGLSSNYGYTF
TRBJ1-1,TRBV10-1,CASSSGQVISYTEAFF
TRBJ2-3,TRBV5-1,CASSRNWVTDTQYF
TRBJ2-7,TRBV27,CASSLGGVHEQYF
TRBJ1-5,TRBV6-1,CASSERGYSNQPQHF
TRBJ1-5,TRBV7-8,CASSPGPGDNQPQHF
TRBJ1-4,TRBV7-9,CASSQTERSRGNKLFF
TRBJ2-1,TRBV5-4,CASSPGGQRTYNEQFF
TRBJ1-1,TRBV29-1,CSVLGTGNTEAFF
TRBJ2-6,TRBV7-2,CASSLGGGRVLTF
TRBJ2-3,TRBV6-5,CAAGGGSTDTQYF
TRBJ2-1,TRBV29-1,CSSTPTDYNEQFF
TRBJ1-1,TRBV5-5,CASSLDWMNTEAFF
TRBJ1-5,TRBV11-2,CASSAWGVQPQHF
TRBJ1-2,TRBV9,CASGGVDGYTF
TRBJ1-2,TRBV4-1,CASSQPRQGARYGYTF
TRBJ2-2,TRBV19,CASSIEEGQANTGELFF